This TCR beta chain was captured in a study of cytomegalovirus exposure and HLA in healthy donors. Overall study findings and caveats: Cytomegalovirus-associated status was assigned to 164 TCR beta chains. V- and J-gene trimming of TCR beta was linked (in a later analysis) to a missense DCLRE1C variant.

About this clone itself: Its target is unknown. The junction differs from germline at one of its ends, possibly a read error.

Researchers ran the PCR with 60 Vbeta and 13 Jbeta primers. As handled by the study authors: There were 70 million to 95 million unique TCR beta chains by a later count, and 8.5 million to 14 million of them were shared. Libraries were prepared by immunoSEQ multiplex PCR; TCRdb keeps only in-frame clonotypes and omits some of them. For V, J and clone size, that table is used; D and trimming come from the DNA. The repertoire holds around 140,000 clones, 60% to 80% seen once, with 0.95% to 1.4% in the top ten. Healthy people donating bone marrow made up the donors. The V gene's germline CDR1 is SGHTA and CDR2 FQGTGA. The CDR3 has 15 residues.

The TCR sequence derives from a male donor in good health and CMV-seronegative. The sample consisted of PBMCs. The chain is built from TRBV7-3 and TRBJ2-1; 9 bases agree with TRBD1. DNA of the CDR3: TGTGCCGGCAGCGCGACAGGGGGAGTGGACAATGAGCAGTTCTTC. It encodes CAGSATGGVDNEQFF.